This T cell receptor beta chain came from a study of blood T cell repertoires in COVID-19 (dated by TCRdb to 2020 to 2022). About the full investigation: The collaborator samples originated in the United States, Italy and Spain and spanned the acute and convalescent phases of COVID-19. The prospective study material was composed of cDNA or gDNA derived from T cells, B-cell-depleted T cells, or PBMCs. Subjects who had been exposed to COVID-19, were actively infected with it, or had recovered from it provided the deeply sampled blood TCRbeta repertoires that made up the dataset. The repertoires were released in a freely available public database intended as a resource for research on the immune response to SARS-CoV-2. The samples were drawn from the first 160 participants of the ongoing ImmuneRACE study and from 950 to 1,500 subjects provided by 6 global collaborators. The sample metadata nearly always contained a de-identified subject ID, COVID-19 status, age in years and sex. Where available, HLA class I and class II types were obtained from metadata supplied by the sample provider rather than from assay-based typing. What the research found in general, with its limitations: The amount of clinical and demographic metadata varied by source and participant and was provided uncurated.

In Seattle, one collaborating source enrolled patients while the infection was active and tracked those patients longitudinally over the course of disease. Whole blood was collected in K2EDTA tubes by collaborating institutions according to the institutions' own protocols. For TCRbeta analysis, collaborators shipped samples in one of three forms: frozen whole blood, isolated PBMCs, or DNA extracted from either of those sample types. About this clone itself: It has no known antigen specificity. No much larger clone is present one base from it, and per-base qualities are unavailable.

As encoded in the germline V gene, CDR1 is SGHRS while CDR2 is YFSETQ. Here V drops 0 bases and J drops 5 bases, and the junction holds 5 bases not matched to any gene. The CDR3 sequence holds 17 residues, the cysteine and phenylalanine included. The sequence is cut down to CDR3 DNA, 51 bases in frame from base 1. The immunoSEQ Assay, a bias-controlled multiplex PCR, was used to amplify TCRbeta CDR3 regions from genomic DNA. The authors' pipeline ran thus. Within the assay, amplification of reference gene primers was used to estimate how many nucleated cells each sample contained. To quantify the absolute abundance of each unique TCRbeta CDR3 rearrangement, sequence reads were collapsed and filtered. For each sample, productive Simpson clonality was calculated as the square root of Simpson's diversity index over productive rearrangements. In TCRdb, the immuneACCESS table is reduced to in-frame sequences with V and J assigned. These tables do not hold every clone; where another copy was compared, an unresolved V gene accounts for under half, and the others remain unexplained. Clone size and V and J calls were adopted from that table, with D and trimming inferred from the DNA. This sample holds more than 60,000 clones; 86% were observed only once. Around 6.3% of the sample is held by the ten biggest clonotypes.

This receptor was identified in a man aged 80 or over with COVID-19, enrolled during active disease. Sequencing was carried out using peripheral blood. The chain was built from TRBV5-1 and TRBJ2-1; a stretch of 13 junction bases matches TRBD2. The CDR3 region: CASSLAPGTSGDNEQFF. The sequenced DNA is TGCGCCAGCAGCTTGGCCCCCGGGACTAGCGGGGACAATGAGCAGTTCTTC.